The sequence of this T cell receptor beta chain was determined in a study of memory B cells and T cells in multiple sclerosis. This CDR3 spans 13 amino acids. In germline, CDR1 is MDHEN, CDR2 SYDVKM. V lost 6 bases, J lost 1 base, and 2 bases stayed unmatched. Details on this clone: Its target is not known.

CFSE-dim autoproliferating and CFSE-high non-proliferating T cells from unstimulated culture were sequenced separately. Over 4.5x10^7 CFSE-labeled PBMCs were cultured 7 days unstimulated, then replicate wells were pooled. The PBMCs received approximately 0.5 uM CFSE and serum-free culture with no added stimuli. TCRdb's table, derived via immunoSEQ multiplex PCR, lists solely in-frame clones and lacks some. The data show approximately 12,000 clones, 70% to 90% seen once. General study results and limits: Normalization was needed because clone-set size differences affected shared clonotype counts.

The sequenced sample was PBMCs from blood kept in culture. This chain connects TRBV28 to TRBJ2-5, with 7 bases matching TRBD1. The sequence derives from a human donor with multiple sclerosis. The CDR3 coding sequence is TGTGCCAGCAGACGGGACAGCCAAGAGACCCAGTACTTC. This codes for CASRRDSQETQYF.